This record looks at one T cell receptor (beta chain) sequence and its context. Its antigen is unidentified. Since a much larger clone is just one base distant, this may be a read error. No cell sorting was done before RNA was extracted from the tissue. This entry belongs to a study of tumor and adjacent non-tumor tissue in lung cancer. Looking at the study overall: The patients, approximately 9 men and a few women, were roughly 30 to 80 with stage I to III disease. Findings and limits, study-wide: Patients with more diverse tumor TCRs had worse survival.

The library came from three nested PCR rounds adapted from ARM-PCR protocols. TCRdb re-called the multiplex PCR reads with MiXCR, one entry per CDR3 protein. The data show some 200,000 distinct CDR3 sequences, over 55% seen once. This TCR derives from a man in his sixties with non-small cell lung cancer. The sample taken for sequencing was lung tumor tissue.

CDR3 nucleotide sequence: TGCAGCGGGGGCGATAACAGGGATGATGGCTACATCTTC. Protein sequence: CSGGDNRDDGYIF. The chain recombines TRBV29-1 with TRBJ1-2, with TRBD1 as a possible D gene (6 bases). This CDR3 region has 13 residues. Germline V gene sequence: CDR1 SQVTM, CDR2 ANQGSEA. The complete variable domain, with remaining parts taken from reference TRBV29-1 and TRBJ1-2, reads SAVISQKPSRDICQRGTSLTIQCQVDSQVTMMFWYRQQPGQSLTLIATANQGSEATYESGFVIDKFPISRPNLTFSTLTVSNMSPEDSSIYLCSGGDNRDDGYIFGSGTRLTVV.